This entry is about one T cell receptor (beta chain). Its specificity is not known. This entry belongs to a study of regulatory T cells in long-lasting Graves disease. General observations from the study: Analysis covered peripheral blood alone, not thyroid tissue. New patients shared roughly 1,000 public clonotypes, fewer than the 2,741 shared by persistent patients.

V was clipped by 4 bases and J by 0 bases, with 7 bases between them. The CDR3 is 14 amino acids. CDR1 and CDR2 from the germline V gene are SQVTM and ANQGSEA. As for time point: persistent/refractory GD, antithyroid drugs over 5 years with positive TRAb. Extracted PBMC RNA gave rise to the TCR library. As collected, the peripheral blood samples measured 7.5 to 9 milliliters each and went into EDTA tubes. Construction of TCR beta libraries relied on iRepertoire HTBI primers and on Arm-PCR targeting CDR3 regions. Each CDR3 protein gets one entry after TCRdb re-called the multiplex PCR reads with MiXCR. The sample records roughly 450,000 distinct CDR3 sequences, around 24% being singletons.

The chain combines TRBV29-1 with TRBJ2-6, with TRBD1 as a possible D gene (6 bases). This specimen consisted of peripheral blood mononuclear cells (PBMCs), obtained when the disease was refractory, from a patient treated with antithyroid drugs. This TCR was recovered from a female donor with Graves disease. In DNA, the CDR3 is TGCAGCGTTGGACAGGTCTCTGGGGCCAACGTCCTGACTTTC. This codes for CSVGQVSGANVLTF.